The clone carrying this T cell receptor beta chain was seen at least ten times. Antigen: not known. An end of the junction does not agree with germline; a read error may underlie this. The CDR3 length is 14 residues. Germline V gene sequence: CDR1 SSHAT, CDR2 FNYEAQ (reference sequence). Combining a sample-barcoded 5' primer with a J-beta primer mix, a second PCR ran for about 6 to 12 cycles. MiXCR, applied by TCRdb to the 5' RACE reads, yields one record per CDR3 protein. The sample lists fewer than 950,000 distinct CDR3 sequences; around 36% were seen once. The record originates from a study of blood T cells in healthy people across ages. Whole-study results and caveats: It was the long-lived donors that had more naive CD4+ cells and higher diversity than aged donors. Considered underestimates were the diversity estimates obtained from one million T cells.

Donor samples were obtained from healthy Caucasian individuals from Russia, aged about 6 to 90. Drawn from each donor were roughly 10 milliliters of peripheral blood. The source is a man in his late teens or twenties in good health. The chain links TRBV7-7 to TRBJ2-3, with D possibly matching TRBD1 (5 bases). What was sequenced was blood. DNA for the CDR3: TGTGCTAGCAGCCGGACAAGGAGCACAGATACGCAGTATTTT. This sequence encodes CASSRTRSTDTQYF.